A selection of T cell receptor beta chains follows, all from one sample in a study of T cell responses to AZD1222 COVID-19 vaccine. Only in-frame clones appear in the TCRdb table, and some are missing; sequencing was by immunoSEQ multiplex PCR. The table shows 150,000 to 200,000 clones, with just over 90% occurring only once. The sample in question was peripheral blood, obtained 28 days after the second AZD1222 dose. These receptors all come from an adult who received the AZD1222 COVID-19 vaccine. Both conserved end residues are part of each CDR3. A D gene is named only where the DNA matches it firmly. Clone size is given for some rows only: seen once, a few or many times, or a class if the clone is expanded.

clone size	J gene	D gene	CDR3 length	V gene	CDR3 protein	CDR3 DNA
-	TRBJ1-1	-	11	TRBV12-5	CASGPYAEAFF	TGTGCTAGTGGCCCTTACGCTGAAGCTTTCTTT
-	TRBJ2-1	TRBD2	14	TRBV27	CASRKRGAYNEQFF	TGTGCCAGCAGAAAGCGGGGGGCCTACAATGAGCAGTTCTTC
-	TRBJ2-7	TRBD1	14	TRBV18	CASSPGQGPYEQYF	TGTGCCAGCTCACCAGGACAGGGGCCCTACGAGCAGTACTTC
-	TRBJ1-5	-	14	TRBV6-6	CASSYRGRSQPQHF	TGTGCCAGCAGTTACCGGGGTCGGAGTCAGCCCCAGCATTTT
-	TRBJ2-3	-	14	TRBV18	CASSPPAATDTQYF	TGTGCCAGCTCACCACCAGCAGCCACAGATACGCAGTATTTT
-	TRBJ2-3	TRBD1	12	TRBV30	CAGTDYTDTQYF	TGTGCTGGGACAGATTACACAGATACGCAGTATTTT
few	TRBJ2-3	-	13	TRBV5-6	CASSHRGTDTQYF	TGTGCCAGCAGCCACCGGGGCACAGATACGCAGTATTTT
once	TRBJ1-2	-	14	TRBV11-2	CASSLQGSRYGYTF	TGTGCCAGCAGCTTGCAGGGATCACGGTATGGCTACACCTTC
once	TRBJ1-4	-	16	TRBV27	CASSLYGASTNEKLFF	TGTGCCAGCAGTTTATATGGGGCCTCAACTAATGAAAAACTGTTTTTT
-	TRBJ1-6	-	15	TRBV6-5	CASSFYRVHNSPLHF	TGTGCCAGCAGTTTCTACAGGGTTCACAATTCACCCCTCCACTTT
-	TRBJ1-2	-	14	TRBV19	CAAKGGYRFDGYTF	TGTGCCGCGAAGGGGGGTTACAGGTTCGATGGCTACACCTTC
-	TRBJ1-2	-	14	TRBV15	CATSRGGIDYGYTF	TGTGCCACCAGCAGAGGAGGGATCGACTATGGCTACACCTTC
-	TRBJ1-1	-	14	TRBV4-1	CASSQGQLNTEAFF	TGCGCCAGCAGCCAAGGGCAGTTGAACACTGAAGCTTTCTTT
-	TRBJ1-5	TRBD1	15	TRBV5-1	CASSQGTGSAQPQHF	TGCGCCAGCAGCCAAGGGACAGGGTCCGCTCAGCCCCAGCATTTT
once	TRBJ1-5	TRBD1	15	TRBV5-6	CASSLGQGYNQPQHF	TGTGCCAGCAGCCTCGGACAGGGCTACAATCAGCCCCAGCATTTT
-	TRBJ1-6	-	16	TRBV2	CASSPLGAGNNSPLHF	TGTGCCAGCAGTCCCTTGGGGGCAGGAAATAATTCACCCCTCCACTTT
-	TRBJ2-6	-	14	TRBV5-1	CASTTGTGANVLTF	TGCGCCAGCACAACAGGAACTGGGGCCAACGTCCTGACTTTC
few	TRBJ1-6	-	14	TRBV5-1	CASSLPGLNSPLHF	TGCGCCAGCAGCTTGCCGGGACTTAATTCACCCCTCCACTTT
-	TRBJ2-1	-	15	TRBV9	CASSVGGSVYNEQFF	TGTGCCAGCAGCGTAGGGGGGTCAGTCTACAATGAGCAGTTCTTC
-	TRBJ1-2	-	14	TRBV6-6	CASRPEPTDYGYTF	TGTGCCAGCAGACCGGAACCGACAGACTATGGCTACACCTTC
-	TRBJ2-2	TRBD1	14	TRBV2	CASGGDRGPGELFF	TGTGCCAGTGGGGGGGACAGGGGCCCCGGGGAGCTGTTTTTT
-	TRBJ2-7	TRBD1	15	TRBV7-6	CASSLGTTGATEQYF	TGTGCCAGCAGCTTAGGCACGACAGGGGCCACCGAGCAGTACTTC
once	TRBJ2-5	-	12	TRBV3-1/TRBV3-2	CASSQERETQYF	TGTGCCAGCAGCCAAGAACGTGAGACCCAGTACTTC
-	TRBJ2-7	-	14	TRBV27	CASSLVGGHYEQYF	TGTGCCAGCAGTTTAGTAGGGGGACACTACGAGCAGTACTTC
-	TRBJ1-1	-	13	TRBV12-5	CASGHGGGTEAFF	TGTGCTAGTGGCCATGGGGGGGGCACTGAAGCTTTCTTT
-	TRBJ2-5	-	13	TRBV27	CASSLSSRRTQYF	TGTGCCAGCAGTTTATCAAGCCGGAGGACCCAGTACTTC
-	TRBJ1-6	TRBD1	14	TRBV6-5	CASSIRDRAAPLHF	TGTGCCAGCAGTATACGGGACAGGGCAGCACCCCTCCACTTT
few	TRBJ1-2	TRBD1	15	TRBV6-1	CASSEWTGPNYGYTF	TGTGCCAGCAGTGAATGGACAGGTCCTAACTATGGCTACACCTTC
-	TRBJ1-5	-	13	TRBV12-3/TRBV12-4	CASSNGMSQPQHF	TGTGCCAGCAGCAATGGGATGTCTCAGCCCCAGCATTTT
-	TRBJ1-6	-	14	TRBV27	CASSPEPINSPLHF	TGTGCCAGCAGCCCAGAACCTATTAATTCACCCCTCCACTTT
once	TRBJ2-1	TRBD2	16	TRBV4-2	CASSQDEAGGPNEQFF	TGTGCCAGCAGCCAAGATGAAGCGGGGGGGCCCAATGAGCAGTTCTTC
-	TRBJ1-1	TRBD1	14	TRBV5-1	CASSRQGLNTEAFF	TGCGCCAGCAGCCGACAGGGGTTGAACACTGAAGCTTTCTTT
-	TRBJ1-1	-	14	TRBV5-1	CASSLMAGITEAFF	TGCGCCAGCAGCTTGATGGCAGGGATCACTGAAGCTTTCTTT
-	TRBJ1-1	-	13	TRBV19	CASSMAGATEAFF	TGTGCCAGTAGTATGGCGGGGGCCACTGAAGCTTTCTTT
-	TRBJ2-2	-	19	TRBV10-1	CASSEGVGTAPSNTGELFF	TGCGCCAGCAGCGAAGGAGTCGGGACCGCGCCCTCGAACACCGGGGAGCTGTTTTTT
-	TRBJ1-1	-	12	TRBV27	CASSLDWGEAFF	TGTGCCAGCAGTTTAGATTGGGGAGAAGCTTTCTTT
-	TRBJ1-1	-	17	TRBV6-2/TRBV6-3	CASSYAPALWSENEAFF	TGTGCCAGCAGTTACGCTCCCGCCCTCTGGAGCGAAAATGAAGCTTTCTTT